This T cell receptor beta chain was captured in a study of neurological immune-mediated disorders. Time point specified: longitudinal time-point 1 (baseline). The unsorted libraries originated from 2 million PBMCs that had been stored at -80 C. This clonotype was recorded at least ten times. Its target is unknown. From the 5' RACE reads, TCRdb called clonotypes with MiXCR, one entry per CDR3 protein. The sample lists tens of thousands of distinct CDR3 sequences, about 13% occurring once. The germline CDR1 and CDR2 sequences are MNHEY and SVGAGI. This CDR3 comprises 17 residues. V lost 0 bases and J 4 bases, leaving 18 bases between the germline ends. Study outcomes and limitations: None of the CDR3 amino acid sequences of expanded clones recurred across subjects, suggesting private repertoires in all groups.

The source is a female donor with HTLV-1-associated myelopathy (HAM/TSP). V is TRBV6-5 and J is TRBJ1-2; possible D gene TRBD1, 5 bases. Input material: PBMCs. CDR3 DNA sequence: TGTGCCAGCAGTTACTCAATCGCCGGGGGAAGGAGCTATGGCTACACCTTC. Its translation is CASSYSIAGGRSYGYTF.